The sequence of this T cell receptor beta chain was determined in a study of blood T cell repertoires in COVID-19. On the study more broadly: Acute and convalescent COVID-19 samples came from the United States, Italy and Spain. PBMCs, B-cell-depleted T cells, or T cells provided the cDNA or gDNA that made up the material.

Trimming cost V 6 bases and J 4 bases, with 12 bases left between them. CDR1 MNHEY and CDR2 SMNVEV come from the germline V gene (reference sequence). This CDR3 is built from 13 residues. This clone was seen a single time. Original handling: Counts of nucleated cells, estimated from reference gene primer amplification, were obtained. Using immunoSEQ multiplex PCR, the repertoire was profiled, and TCRdb retains in-frame clones only, with some absent. The V and J calls and clone size were taken over from that table, and D and trimming were inferred from the DNA. The sample holds 30,000 to 35,000 clones, roughly 86% seen once.

The sample comprised peripheral blood. The chain joins TRBV27 to TRBJ1-1, with D possibly TRBD1 on 6 matching bases. This receptor was obtained from a man older than 75 with active or convalescent COVID-19. In DNA, the CDR3 is TGTGCCAGCAGACCCCCCAGGGGCACTGAAGCTTTCTTT. Encoded protein: CASRPPRGTEAFF.